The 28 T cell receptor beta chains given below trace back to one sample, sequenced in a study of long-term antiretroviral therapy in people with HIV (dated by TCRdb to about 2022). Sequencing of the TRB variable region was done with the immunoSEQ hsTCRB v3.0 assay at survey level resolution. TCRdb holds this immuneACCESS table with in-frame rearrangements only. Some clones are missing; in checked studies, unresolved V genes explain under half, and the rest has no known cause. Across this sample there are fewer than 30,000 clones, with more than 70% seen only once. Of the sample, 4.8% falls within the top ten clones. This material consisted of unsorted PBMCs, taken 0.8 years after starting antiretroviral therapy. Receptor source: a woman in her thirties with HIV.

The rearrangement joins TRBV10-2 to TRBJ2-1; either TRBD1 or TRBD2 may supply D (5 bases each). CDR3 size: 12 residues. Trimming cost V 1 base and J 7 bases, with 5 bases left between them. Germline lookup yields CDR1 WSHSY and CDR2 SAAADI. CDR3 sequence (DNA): TGCGCCAGCAGTGAGTGGGGGAATGAGCAGTTCTTC. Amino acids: CASSEWGNEQFF.

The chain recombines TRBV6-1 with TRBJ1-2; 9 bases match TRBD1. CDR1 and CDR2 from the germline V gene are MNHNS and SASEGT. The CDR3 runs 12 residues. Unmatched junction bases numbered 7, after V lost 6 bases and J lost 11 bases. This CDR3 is CASRRTGVGYTF. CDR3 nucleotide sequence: TGTGCCAGCAGACGGACAGGGGTGGGATACACCTTC.

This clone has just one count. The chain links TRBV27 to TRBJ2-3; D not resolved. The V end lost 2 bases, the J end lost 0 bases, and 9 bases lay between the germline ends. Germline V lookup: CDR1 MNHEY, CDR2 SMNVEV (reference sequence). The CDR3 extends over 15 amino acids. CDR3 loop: CASSLAITSTDTQYF. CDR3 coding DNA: TGTGCCAGCAGTTTAGCCATTACTAGCACAGATACGCAGTATTTT.

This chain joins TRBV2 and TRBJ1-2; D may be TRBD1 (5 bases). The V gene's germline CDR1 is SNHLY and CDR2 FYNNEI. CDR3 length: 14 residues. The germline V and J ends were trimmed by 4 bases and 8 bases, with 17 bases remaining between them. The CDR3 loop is CASSVGTSAGGYTF. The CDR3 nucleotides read TGTGCCAGCAGTGTCGGGACTTCCGCTGGAGGCTACACCTTC.

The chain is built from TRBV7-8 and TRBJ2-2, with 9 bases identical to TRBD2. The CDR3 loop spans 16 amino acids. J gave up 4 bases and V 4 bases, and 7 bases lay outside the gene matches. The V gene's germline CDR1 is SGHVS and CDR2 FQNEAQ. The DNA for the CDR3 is TGTGCCAGCAGCTCCCCGGGACTAGCTGCCACCGGGGAGCTGTTTTTT. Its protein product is CASSSPGLAATGELFF.

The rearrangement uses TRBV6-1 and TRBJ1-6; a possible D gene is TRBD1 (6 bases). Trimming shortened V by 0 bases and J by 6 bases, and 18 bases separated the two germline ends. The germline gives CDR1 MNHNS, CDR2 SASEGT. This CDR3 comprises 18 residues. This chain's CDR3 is CASSEAIAGDMGNSPLHF. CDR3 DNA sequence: TGTGCCAGCAGTGAAGCGATCGCAGGGGATATGGGTAATTCACCCCTCCACTTT.

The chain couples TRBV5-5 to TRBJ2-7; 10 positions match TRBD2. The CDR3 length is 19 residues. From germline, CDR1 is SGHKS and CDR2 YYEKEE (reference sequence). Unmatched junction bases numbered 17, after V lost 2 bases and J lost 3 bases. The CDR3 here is CASSLGTWAASGGLYEQYV. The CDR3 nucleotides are TGTGCCAGCAGCTTAGGGACGTGGGCCGCTAGCGGGGGCCTCTACGAGCAGTACGTC.

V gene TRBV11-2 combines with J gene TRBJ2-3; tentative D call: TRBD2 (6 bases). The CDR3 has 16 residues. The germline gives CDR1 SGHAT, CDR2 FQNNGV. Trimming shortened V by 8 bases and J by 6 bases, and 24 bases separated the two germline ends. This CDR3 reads CASAFRPGRSGDTQYF. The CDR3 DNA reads TGTGCCAGCGCCTTTAGACCGGGACGGAGCGGGGATACGCAGTATTTT.

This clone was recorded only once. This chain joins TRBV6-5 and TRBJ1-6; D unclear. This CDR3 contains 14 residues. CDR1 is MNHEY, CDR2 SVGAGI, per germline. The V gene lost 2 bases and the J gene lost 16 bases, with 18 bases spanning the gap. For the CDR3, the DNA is TGTGCCAGCAGTTACGAGCCGCCAGGCGCCATTCTCCACTTT. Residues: CASSYEPPGAILHF.

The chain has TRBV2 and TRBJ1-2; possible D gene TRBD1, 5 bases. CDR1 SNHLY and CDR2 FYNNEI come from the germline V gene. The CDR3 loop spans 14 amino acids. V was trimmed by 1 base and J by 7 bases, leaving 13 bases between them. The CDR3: CASSEERGLVGYTF. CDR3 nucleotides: TGTGCCAGCAGTGAAGAAAGGGGTCTGGTTGGCTACACCTTC.

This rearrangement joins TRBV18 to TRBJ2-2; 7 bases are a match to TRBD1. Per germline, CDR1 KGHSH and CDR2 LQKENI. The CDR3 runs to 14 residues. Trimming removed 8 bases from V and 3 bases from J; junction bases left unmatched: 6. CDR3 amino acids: CASRNRGDTGELFF. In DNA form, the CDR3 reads TGTGCCAGCCGAAACAGGGGTGACACCGGGGAGCTGTTTTTT.

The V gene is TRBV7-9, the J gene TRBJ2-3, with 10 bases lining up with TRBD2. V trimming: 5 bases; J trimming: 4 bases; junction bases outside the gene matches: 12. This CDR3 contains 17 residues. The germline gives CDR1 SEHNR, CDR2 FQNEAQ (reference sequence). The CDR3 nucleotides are TGTGCCAGCAGCCGGAGCTTGCCTAGCGGGGGCCCAGATACGCAGTATTTT. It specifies CASSRSLPSGGPDTQYF. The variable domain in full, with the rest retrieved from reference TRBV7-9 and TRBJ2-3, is DTGVSQNPRHKITKRGQNVTFRCDPISEHNRLYWYRQTLGQGPEFLTYFQNEAQLEKSRLLSDRFSAERPKGSFSTLEIQRTEQGDSAMYLCASSRSLPSGGPDTQYFGPGTRLTVL.

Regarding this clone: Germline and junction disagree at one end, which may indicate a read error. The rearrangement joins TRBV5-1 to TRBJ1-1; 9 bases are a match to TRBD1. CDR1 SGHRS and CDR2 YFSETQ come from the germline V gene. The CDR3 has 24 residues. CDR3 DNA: TGCGCCAGCAGCTTGGGGGACCGACAGGGGGATCCCCGCTTCCCGCAAAACATGAACGCTGAAGCTTTCTTT. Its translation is CASSLGDRQGDPRFPQNMNAEAFF.

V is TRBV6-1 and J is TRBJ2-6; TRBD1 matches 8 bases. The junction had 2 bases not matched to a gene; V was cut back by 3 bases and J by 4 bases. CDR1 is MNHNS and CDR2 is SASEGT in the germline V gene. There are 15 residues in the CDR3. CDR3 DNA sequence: TGTGCCAGCAGTGACAGGGGGCGGGGGGCCAACGTCCTGACTTTC. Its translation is CASSDRGRGANVLTF.

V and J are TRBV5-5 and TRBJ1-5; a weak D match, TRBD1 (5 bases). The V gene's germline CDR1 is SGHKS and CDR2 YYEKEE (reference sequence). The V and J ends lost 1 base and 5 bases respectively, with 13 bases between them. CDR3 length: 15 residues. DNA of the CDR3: TGTGCCAGCAGCTTGCGCAGGGAGCCCTATCAGCCCCAGCATTTT. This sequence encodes CASSLRREPYQPQHF.

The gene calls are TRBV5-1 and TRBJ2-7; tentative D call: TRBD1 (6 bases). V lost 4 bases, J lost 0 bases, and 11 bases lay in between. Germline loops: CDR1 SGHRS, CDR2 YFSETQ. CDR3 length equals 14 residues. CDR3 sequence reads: CASSPRTDSYEQYF. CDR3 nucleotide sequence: TGCGCCAGCAGCCCTCGGACAGACTCCTACGAGCAGTACTTC.

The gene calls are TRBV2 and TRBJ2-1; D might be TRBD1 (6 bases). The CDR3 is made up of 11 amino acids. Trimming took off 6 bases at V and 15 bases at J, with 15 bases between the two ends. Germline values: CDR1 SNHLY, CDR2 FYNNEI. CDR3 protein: CASSQTGLGFF. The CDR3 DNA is TGTGCCAGCAGCCAAACAGGGTTAGGGTTCTTC.

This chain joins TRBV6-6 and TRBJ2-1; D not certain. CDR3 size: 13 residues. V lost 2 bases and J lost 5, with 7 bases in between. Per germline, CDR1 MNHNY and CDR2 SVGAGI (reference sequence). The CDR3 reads CASSYRQDNEQFF. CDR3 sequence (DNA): TGTGCCAGCAGTTACAGGCAGGACAATGAGCAGTTCTTC.

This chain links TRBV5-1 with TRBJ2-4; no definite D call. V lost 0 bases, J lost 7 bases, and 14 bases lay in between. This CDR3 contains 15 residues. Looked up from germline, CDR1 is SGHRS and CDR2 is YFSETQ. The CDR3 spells CASSLERPPNNIQYF. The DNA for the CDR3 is TGCGCCAGCAGCTTGGAGAGACCTCCAAATAACATTCAGTACTTC.

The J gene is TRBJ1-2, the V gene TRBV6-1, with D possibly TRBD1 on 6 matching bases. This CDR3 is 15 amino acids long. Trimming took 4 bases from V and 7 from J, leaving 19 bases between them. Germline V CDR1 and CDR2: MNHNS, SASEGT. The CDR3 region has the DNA TGTGCCAGCAGTGTTATACAGGGACCAACAGGTGGCTACACCTTC. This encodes CASSVIQGPTGGYTF.

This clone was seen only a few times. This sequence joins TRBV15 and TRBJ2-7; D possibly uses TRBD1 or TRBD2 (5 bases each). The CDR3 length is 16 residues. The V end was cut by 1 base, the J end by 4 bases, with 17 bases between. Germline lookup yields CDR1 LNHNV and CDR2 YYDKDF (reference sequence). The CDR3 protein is CATSRGGNRPWYEQYV. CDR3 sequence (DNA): TGTGCCACCAGCAGAGGGGGGAACAGACCATGGTACGAGCAGTACGTC.

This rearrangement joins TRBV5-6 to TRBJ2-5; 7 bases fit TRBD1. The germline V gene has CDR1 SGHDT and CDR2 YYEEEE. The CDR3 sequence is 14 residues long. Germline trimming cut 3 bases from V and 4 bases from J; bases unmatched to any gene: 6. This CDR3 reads CASSSDRVGETQYF. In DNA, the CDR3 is TGTGCCAGCAGCTCCGACAGGGTCGGAGAGACCCAGTACTTC.

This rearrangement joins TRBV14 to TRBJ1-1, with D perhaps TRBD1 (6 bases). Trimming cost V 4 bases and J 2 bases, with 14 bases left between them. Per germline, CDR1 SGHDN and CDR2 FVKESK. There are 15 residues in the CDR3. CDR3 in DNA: TGTGCCAGCAGCCTTCCAGGGGCGCTAAACACTGAAGCTTTCTTT. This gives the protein CASSLPGALNTEAFF.

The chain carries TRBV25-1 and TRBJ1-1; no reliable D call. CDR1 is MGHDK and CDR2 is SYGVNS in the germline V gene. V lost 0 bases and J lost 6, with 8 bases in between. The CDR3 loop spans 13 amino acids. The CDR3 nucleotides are TGTGCCAGCAGTGAATATTACCCCGCTGAAGCTTTCTTT. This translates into CASSEYYPAEAFF.

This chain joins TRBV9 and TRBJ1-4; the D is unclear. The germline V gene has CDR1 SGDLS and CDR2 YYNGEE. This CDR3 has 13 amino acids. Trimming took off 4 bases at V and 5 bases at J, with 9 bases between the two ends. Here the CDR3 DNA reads TGTGCCAGCAGCCGATCAGGAAATGAAAAACTGTTTTTT. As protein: CASSRSGNEKLFF.

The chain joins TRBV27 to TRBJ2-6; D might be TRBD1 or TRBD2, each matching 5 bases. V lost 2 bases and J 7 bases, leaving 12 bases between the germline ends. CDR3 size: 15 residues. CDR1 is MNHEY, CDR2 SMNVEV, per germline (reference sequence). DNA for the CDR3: TGTGCCAGCAGTTTACTGGGGGAGAAAGCCAACGTCCTGACTTTC. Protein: CASSLLGEKANVLTF. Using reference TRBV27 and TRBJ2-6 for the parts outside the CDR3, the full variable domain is EAQVTQNPRYLITVTGKKLTVTCSQNMNHEYMSWYRQDPGLGLRQIYYSMNVEVTDKGDVPEGYKVSRKEKRNFPLILESPSPNQTSLYFCASSLLGEKANVLTFGAGSRLTVL.

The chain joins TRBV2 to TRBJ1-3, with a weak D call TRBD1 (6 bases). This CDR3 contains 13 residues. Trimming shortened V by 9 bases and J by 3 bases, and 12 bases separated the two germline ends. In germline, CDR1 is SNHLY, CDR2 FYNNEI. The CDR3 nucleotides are TGTGCCAGTCCACCAGGGGATGGAAACACCATATATTTT. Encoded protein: CASPPGDGNTIYF.

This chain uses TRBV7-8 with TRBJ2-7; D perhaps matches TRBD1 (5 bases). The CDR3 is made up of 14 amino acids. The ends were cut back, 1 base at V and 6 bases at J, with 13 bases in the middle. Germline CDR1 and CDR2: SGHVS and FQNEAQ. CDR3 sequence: CASSLDRRVGEQYF. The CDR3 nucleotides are TGTGCCAGCAGCTTAGATCGCAGGGTGGGCGAGCAGTACTTC. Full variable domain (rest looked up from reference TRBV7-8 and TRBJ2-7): GAGVSQSPRYKVAKRGQDVALRCDPISGHVSLFWYQQALGQGPEFLTYFQNEAQLDKSGLPSDRFFAERPEGSVSTLKIQRTQQEDSAVYLCASSLDRRVGEQYFGPGTRLTVT.